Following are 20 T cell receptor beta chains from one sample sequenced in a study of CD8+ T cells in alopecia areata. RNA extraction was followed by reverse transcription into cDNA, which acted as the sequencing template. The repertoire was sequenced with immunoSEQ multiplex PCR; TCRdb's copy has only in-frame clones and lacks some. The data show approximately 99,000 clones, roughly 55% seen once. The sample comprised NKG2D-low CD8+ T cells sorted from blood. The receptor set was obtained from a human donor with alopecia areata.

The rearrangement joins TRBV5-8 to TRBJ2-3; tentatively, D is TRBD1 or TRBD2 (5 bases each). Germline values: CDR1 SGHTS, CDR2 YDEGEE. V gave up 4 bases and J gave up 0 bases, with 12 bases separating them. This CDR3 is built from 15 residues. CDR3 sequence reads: CASSPGTASTDTQYF. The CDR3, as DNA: TGTGCCAGCAGCCCCGGGACGGCTAGCACAGATACGCAGTATTTT.

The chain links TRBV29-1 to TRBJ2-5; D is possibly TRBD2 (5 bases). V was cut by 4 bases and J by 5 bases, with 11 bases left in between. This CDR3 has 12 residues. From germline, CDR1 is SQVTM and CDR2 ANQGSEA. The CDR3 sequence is CSVVEGGETQYF. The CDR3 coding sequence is TGCAGCGTTGTAGAGGGTGGGGAGACCCAGTACTTC.

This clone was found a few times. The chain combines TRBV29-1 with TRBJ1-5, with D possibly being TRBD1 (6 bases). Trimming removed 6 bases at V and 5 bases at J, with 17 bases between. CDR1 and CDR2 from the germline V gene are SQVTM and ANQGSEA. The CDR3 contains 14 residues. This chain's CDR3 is CSVVNSQGHQPQHF. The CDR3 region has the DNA TGCAGCGTGGTAAACTCCCAGGGGCATCAGCCCCAGCATTTT.

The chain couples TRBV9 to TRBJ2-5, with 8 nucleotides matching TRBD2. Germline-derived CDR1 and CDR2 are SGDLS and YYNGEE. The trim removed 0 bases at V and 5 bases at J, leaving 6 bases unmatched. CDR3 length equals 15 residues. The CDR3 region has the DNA TGTGCCAGCAGCGTAGCGGGAGGGCCGGCGGAGACCCAGTACTTC. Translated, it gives CASSVAGGPAETQYF.

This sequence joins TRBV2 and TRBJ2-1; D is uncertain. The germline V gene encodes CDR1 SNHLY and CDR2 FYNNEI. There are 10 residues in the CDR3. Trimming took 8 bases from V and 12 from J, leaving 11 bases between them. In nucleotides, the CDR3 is TGTGCCAGCGTGCAGTCGGCGCAGTTCTTC. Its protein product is CASVQSAQFF.

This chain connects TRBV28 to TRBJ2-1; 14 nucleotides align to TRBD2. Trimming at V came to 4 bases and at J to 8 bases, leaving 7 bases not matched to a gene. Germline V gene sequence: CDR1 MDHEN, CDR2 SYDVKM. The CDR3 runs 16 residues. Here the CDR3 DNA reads TGTGCCAGCAGTTCGGGACTAGCGGGAGATAGGGATGAGCAGTTCTTC. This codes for CASSSGLAGDRDEQFF.

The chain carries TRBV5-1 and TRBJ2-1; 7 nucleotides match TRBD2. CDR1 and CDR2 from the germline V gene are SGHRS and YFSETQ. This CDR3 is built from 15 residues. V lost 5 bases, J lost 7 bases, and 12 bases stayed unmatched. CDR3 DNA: TGCGCCAGCAGGGCGAGCGGCGGGAGTCGTAATGAGCAGTTCTTC. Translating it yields CASRASGGSRNEQFF.

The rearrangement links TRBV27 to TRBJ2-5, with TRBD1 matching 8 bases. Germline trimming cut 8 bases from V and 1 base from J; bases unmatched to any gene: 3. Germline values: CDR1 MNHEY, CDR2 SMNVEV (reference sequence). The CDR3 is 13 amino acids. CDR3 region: CASGGQGQETQYF. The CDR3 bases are TGTGCCAGCGGAGGACAGGGCCAAGAGACCCAGTACTTC.

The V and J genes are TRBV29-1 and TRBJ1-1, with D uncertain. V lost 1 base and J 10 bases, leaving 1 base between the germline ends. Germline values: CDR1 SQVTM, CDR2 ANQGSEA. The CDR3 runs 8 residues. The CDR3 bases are TGCAGCGTTGAAGGAGCTTTCTTT. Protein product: CSVEGAFF.

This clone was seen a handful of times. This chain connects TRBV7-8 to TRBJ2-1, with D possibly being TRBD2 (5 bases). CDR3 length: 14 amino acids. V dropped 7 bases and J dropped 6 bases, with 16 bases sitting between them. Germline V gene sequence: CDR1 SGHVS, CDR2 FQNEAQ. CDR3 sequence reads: CASNDPYSVNEQFF. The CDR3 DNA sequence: TGTGCCAGCAACGACCCGTATAGCGTCAATGAGCAGTTCTTC.

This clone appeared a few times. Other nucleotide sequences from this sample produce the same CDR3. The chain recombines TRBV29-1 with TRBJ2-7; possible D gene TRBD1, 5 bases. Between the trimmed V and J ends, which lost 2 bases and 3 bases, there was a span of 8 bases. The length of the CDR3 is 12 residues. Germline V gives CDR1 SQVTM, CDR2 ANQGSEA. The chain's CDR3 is CSVELRDYEQYF. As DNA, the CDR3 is TGCAGCGTTGAACTCAGGGACTACGAGCAGTACTTC.

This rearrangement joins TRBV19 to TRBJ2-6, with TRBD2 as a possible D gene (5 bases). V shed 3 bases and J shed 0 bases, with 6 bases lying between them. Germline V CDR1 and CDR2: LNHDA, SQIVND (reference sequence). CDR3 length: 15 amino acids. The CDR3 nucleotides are TGTGCCAGTAGTATTGGGAGCTCTGGGGCCAACGTCCTGACTTTC. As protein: CASSIGSSGANVLTF.

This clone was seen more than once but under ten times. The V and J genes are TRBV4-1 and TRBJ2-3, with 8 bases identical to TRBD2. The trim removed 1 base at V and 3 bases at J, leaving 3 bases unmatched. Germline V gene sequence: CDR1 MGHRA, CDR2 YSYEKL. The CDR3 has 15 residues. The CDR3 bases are TGCGCCAGCAGCCAAGCGGGAGGGCTGACAGATACGCAGTATTTT. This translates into CASSQAGGLTDTQYF.

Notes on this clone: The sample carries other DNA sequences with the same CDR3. The CDR3 region is CASSLQGGEQYF. CDR3 bases: TGTGCCAGCAGTTTACAGGGAGGCGAGCAGTACTTC. The chain has TRBV27 and TRBJ2-7, with D maybe TRBD2 (6 bases). This CDR3 contains 12 residues. In germline, CDR1 is MNHEY, CDR2 SMNVEV (reference sequence). V was cut by 2 bases and J by 6 bases, with 8 bases left in between.

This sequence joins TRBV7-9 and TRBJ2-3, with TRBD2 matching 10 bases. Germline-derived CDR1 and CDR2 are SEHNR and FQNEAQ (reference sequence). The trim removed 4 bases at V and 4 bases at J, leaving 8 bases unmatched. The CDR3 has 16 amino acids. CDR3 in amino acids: CASSSKRTSGSDTQYF. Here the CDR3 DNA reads TGTGCCAGCAGCTCGAAAAGGACTAGCGGTTCAGATACGCAGTATTTT. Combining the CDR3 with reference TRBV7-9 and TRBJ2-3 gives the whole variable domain DTGVSQNPRHKITKRGQNVTFRCDPISEHNRLYWYRQTLGQGPEFLTYFQNEAQLEKSRLLSDRFSAERPKGSFSTLEIQRTEQGDSAMYLCASSSKRTSGSDTQYFGPGTRLTVL.

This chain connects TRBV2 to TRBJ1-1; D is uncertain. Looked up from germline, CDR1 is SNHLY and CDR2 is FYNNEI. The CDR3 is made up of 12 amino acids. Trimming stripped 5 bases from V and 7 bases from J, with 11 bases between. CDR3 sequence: CASSRGYGEAFF. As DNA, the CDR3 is TGTGCCAGCAGTCGAGGGTACGGTGAAGCTTTCTTT.

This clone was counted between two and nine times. The CDR3: CASSYSPGLSSETQYF. CDR3 in DNA: TGTGCCAGCAGTTACTCGCCGGGTTTGAGTTCAGAGACCCAGTACTTC. The V and J genes are TRBV6-5 and TRBJ2-5; D is uncertain. Germline CDR1 reads MNHEY; CDR2 reads SVGAGI. The V end was cut by 0 bases, the J end by 4 bases, with 15 bases between. The length of the CDR3 is 16 residues.

CDR3 residues: CASSLGQGVQAFF. DNA of the CDR3: TGTGCCAGCAGCTTGGGACAGGGGGTACAGGCTTTCTTT. The chain couples TRBV7-8 to TRBJ1-1; 11 bases are shared with TRBD1. The CDR3 extends over 13 amino acids. Unmatched junction bases numbered 5, after V lost 3 bases and J lost 11 bases. The germline V gene encodes CDR1 SGHVS and CDR2 FQNEAQ.

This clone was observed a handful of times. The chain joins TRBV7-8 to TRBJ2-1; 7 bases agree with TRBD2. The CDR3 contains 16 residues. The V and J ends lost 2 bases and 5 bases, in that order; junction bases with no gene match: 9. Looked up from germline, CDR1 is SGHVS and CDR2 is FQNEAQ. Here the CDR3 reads CASSLMRRERDNEQFF. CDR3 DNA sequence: TGTGCCAGCAGCTTAATGCGGCGGGAGCGTGACAATGAGCAGTTCTTC.

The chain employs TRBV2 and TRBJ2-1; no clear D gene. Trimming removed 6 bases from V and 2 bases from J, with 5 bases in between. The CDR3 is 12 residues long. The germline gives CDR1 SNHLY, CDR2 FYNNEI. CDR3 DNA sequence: TGTGCCAGCAGGGATACCTACAATGAGCAGTTCTTC. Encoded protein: CASRDTYNEQFF.